A single count supports the clone carrying this TCR beta chain. These data are taken from a study of blood T cell repertoires in COVID-19. Study context: From the United States, Italy and Spain came samples of acute and convalescent COVID-19. Nucleic acid was either cDNA or gDNA, and it came from T cells, B-cell-depleted T cells, or PBMCs.

The germline V gene has CDR1 SGHKS and CDR2 YYEKEE (reference sequence). The V segment lost 2 bases and the J segment 9 bases; nucleotides outside the gene matches: 12. The CDR3 covers 16 residues. In the original workflow: Estimation of nucleated cell counts was performed using reference gene primer amplification. Here immunoSEQ multiplex PCR was the method, and the copy in TCRdb shows in-frame clones only, minus some. The V and J calls and clone size come from that table; D and trimming were worked out from the DNA. Altogether about 20,000 clones are present, around 90% being singletons, with the ten largest covering about 8%.

Sequencing used peripheral blood. The chain joins TRBV5-5 to TRBJ2-1; 9 bases align to TRBD2. The source is a human donor with active COVID-19. The donor label of this sample is uncertain. The CDR3 here is CASSFSGRTVRSEQFF. The DNA for the CDR3 is TGTGCCAGCAGCTTTAGCGGGAGAACAGTGCGTAGTGAGCAGTTCTTC.